Below, 14 T cell receptor beta chains from the same sample are listed, as sequenced in a study of blood T cell repertoires in COVID-19. The repertoire was sequenced with immunoSEQ multiplex PCR; TCRdb's copy has only in-frame clones and lacks some. The table includes some 200,000 clones, around 85% detected once. The sequencing sample was made of PBMCs or T cells enriched from blood (not recorded which). All receptors come from a woman in her forties or fifties in a cohort exposed to, infected with or recovered from COVID-19 (not recorded which).

In its sample, this clone was seen once. The chain recombines TRBV6-2 or TRBV6-3 with TRBJ1-6; the match to TRBD1 covers 7 bases. Germline V CDR1 and CDR2: MNHEY, SVGEGT. The V and J ends lost 5 bases and 5 bases, in that order; junction bases with no gene match: 9. The CDR3 runs to 16 residues. CDR3 sequence: CASSQPQGRNNSPLHF. The CDR3 DNA reads TGTGCCAGCAGTCAACCACAGGGGCGAAATAATTCACCCCTCCACTTT.

The chain recombines TRBV19 with TRBJ1-6; 8 bases fit TRBD1. Looked up from germline, CDR1 is LNHDA and CDR2 is SQIVND (reference sequence). The junction had 8 bases not matched to a gene; V was cut back by 7 bases and J by 6 bases. The CDR3 sequence is 15 residues long. CDR3 DNA sequence: TGTGCCAGTAATCTGGACAGGGCGGGTAATTCACCCCTCCACTTT. The encoded protein is CASNLDRAGNSPLHF.

V and J are TRBV10-1 and TRBJ1-1; D might be TRBD1 (5 bases). V lost 4 bases, J lost 3 bases, and 9 bases lay in between. There are 13 residues in the CDR3. The germline gives CDR1 WNHNN, CDR2 SYGVQD (reference sequence). CDR3 amino acids: CASSVRVHTEAFF. CDR3 nucleotides: TGCGCCAGCAGTGTCAGGGTTCACACTGAAGCTTTCTTT.

The chain employs TRBV6-2 or TRBV6-3 and TRBJ1-2; 7 nucleotides line up with TRBD1. The CDR3 totals 13 residues. V shed 6 bases and J 3 bases; nucleotides not matched to a gene: 4. The germline gives CDR1 MNHEY, CDR2 SVGEGT. CDR3 DNA sequence: TGTGCCAGCAGCACCACAGGGGACTATGGCTACACCTTC. It translates to CASSTTGDYGYTF.

V gene TRBV20-1 combines with J gene TRBJ1-2; D is ambiguous. V was clipped by 7 bases and J by 4 bases, with 10 bases between them. There are 11 residues in the CDR3. The germline V gene has CDR1 DFQATT and CDR2 SNEGSKA (reference sequence). The CDR3: CSVGRSYGYTF. CDR3 coding DNA: TGCAGTGTTGGTCGGAGCTATGGCTACACCTTC.

The genes are TRBV27 and TRBJ1-2; TRBD1 matches 9 bases. The CDR3 has 15 amino acids. The germline gives CDR1 MNHEY, CDR2 SMNVEV (reference sequence). After removal of 3 bases from V and 7 bases from J, the junction contained 9 bases not matched to a gene. CDR3 coding DNA: TGTGCCAGCAGTTTTTCTACAGGGGGCGTTATTGGCTACACCTTC. Encoded protein: CASSFSTGGVIGYTF.

V is TRBV10-3 and J is TRBJ2-1; D is possibly TRBD1 (6 bases). V was clipped by 8 bases and J by 8 bases, with 7 bases between them. The CDR3 is 10 amino acids. Germline V lookup: CDR1 ENHRY, CDR2 SYGVKD. The CDR3 DNA reads TGTGCCATCTCAGGGGATGAGCAGTTCTTC. Encoded protein: CAISGDEQFF.

Turning to this clone: The sample holds other DNA sequences that translate to the same CDR3. The CDR3 reads CASSSGQGGGYTF. CDR3 nucleotides: TGTGCCAGCAGCTCGGGACAGGGGGGCGGCTACACCTTC. This rearrangement joins TRBV7-2 to TRBJ1-2; 11 bases line up with TRBD1. Looked up from germline, CDR1 is SGHTA and CDR2 is FQGNSA. V trimming: 4 bases; J trimming: 8 bases; junction bases outside the gene matches: 3. The CDR3 totals 13 residues.

This clone was found once. This chain joins TRBV4-2 and TRBJ2-1, with 9 bases matching TRBD2. V gave up 4 bases and J gave up 0 bases; unmatched junction bases: 7. Germline V gene lookup returns CDR1 LGHNA and CDR2 YNFKEQ. This CDR3 spans 17 amino acids. CDR3 nucleotide sequence: TGTGCCAGCAGCCCAGTCCTAGCGGGGTTCTCCTACAATGAGCAGTTCTTC. The encoded protein is CASSPVLAGFSYNEQFF.

The chain employs TRBV4-2 and TRBJ2-7; 7 nucleotides match TRBD1. The V and J ends lost 0 bases and 3 bases, in that order; junction bases with no gene match: 2. The CDR3 totals 14 residues. Germline V lookup: CDR1 LGHNA, CDR2 YNFKEQ. CDR3 sequence: CASSQDGTVYEQYF. The CDR3 DNA is TGTGCCAGCAGCCAAGACGGGACAGTCTACGAGCAGTACTTC.

V gene TRBV11-1 combines with J gene TRBJ1-1; TRBD1 is a possible D gene (6 bases). Germline V gene data show CDR1 as SGHAT and CDR2 as FQDESV (reference sequence). This CDR3 has 15 amino acids. The ends were cut back, 2 bases at V and 1 base at J, with 11 bases in the middle. The CDR3 reads CASSLYGTRNTEAFF. The CDR3 nucleotides read TGTGCCAGCAGCTTATATGGGACAAGGAACACTGAAGCTTTCTTT.

The chain recombines TRBV5-8 with TRBJ1-5, with D perhaps matching TRBD1 (6 bases). The CDR3 covers 15 residues. Trimming took off 4 bases at V and 0 bases at J, with 11 bases between the two ends. The germline CDR1 and CDR2 sequences are SGHTS and YDEGEE. The chain's CDR3 is CASSAGAISNQPQHF. The CDR3 DNA is TGTGCCAGCAGCGCAGGGGCTATTAGCAATCAGCCCCAGCATTTT.

The chain carries TRBV30 and TRBJ1-5; D is unresolved. The length of the CDR3 is 13 residues. The V end was cut by 1 base, the J end by 4 bases, with 8 bases between. CDR1 is GTSNPN and CDR2 is SVGIG in the germline V gene (reference sequence). In nucleotides, the CDR3 is TGTGCCTGGAGTGATATGAGGAATCAGCCCCAGCATTTT. It translates to CAWSDMRNQPQHF.

The chain is built from TRBV5-1 and TRBJ2-5; 7 nucleotides line up with TRBD2. The CDR3 has 14 amino acids. Per the germline V gene, CDR1 is SGHRS and CDR2 is YFSETQ. After removal of 3 bases from V and 2 bases from J, the junction contained 4 bases not matched to a gene. In DNA form, the CDR3 reads TGCGCCAGCAGCTACGGGACTAATCAAGAGACCCAGTACTTC. Amino acid sequence: CASSYGTNQETQYF.